The clone carrying this T cell receptor beta chain was seen a few times. The antigen remains undetermined. This sample is drawn from a study of early T cells in non-severe SARS-CoV-2 infection. The overall study: Unsorted whole-blood RNA was sequenced in bulk, leaving chains unpaired.

Study outcomes and limitations: In VDJdb matching, anti-spike CD8 responses were favored while private and CD4 specificities went missing.

Germline values: CDR1 SGHRS, CDR2 YFSETQ. The CDR3 covers 13 residues. The V end was cut by 7 bases, the J end by 0 bases, with 10 bases between. The library protocol tagged individual cDNA molecules with unique molecular identifiers. Each CDR3 protein is one row after TCRdb ran MiXCR on the 5' RACE reads. The sample lists tens of thousands of distinct CDR3 sequences; approximately 10% were seen once. Specimen: whole blood. This TCR came from an adult who was a healthcare worker with PCR-confirmed SARS-CoV-2 infection or an uninfected control (not recorded which). The V call is TRBV5-1, the J call TRBJ1-1; unclear D gene. The CDR3: CASRSSLNTEAFF. The CDR3 DNA reads TGCGCCAGCCGCTCTAGTTTGAACACTGAAGCTTTCTTT.